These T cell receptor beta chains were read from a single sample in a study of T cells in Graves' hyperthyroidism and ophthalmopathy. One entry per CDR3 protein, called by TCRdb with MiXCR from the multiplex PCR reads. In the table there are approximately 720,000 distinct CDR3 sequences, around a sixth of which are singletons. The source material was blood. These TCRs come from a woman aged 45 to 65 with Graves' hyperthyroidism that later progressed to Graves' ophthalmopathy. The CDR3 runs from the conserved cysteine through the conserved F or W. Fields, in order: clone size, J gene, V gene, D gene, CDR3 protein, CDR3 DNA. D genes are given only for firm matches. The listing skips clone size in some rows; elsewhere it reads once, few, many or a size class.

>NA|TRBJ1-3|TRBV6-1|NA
CASSEFRGDTIYF
TGTGCCAGCAGTGAATTTCGAGGAGACACCATATATTTT
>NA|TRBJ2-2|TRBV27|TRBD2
CASSFGLAGARELFF
TGTGCCAGCAGTTTCGGACTAGCGGGGGCCAGGGAGCTGTTTTTT
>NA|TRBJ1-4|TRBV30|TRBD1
CAWSVQGQGLEKLFF
TGTGCCTGGAGTGTACAGGGACAGGGGCTAGAAAAACTGTTTTTT
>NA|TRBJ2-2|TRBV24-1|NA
CATSEGGAGELFF
TGTGCCACCAGCGAGGGGGGGGCCGGGGAGCTGTTTTTT
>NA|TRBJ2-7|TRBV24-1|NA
CATSDPRGGYEQYF
TGTGCCACCAGTGACCCTAGGGGGGGCTACGAGCAGTACTTC
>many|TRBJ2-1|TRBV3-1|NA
CASSQERVGWQFF
TGTGCCAGCAGCCAAGAGCGAGTTGGCTGGCAGTTCTTC
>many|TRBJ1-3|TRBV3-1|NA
CASSQGRKSSTGNTIYF
TGTGCCAGCAGCCAGGGGAGGAAGTCGAGTACTGGAAACACCATATATTTT
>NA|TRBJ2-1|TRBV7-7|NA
CASRPRPNHNEQFF
TGTGCTAGCAGACCCCGGCCCAACCACAATGAGCAGTTCTTC
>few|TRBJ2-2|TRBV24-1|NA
CATSEAGTANTGELFF
TGTGCCACCAGTGAGGCCGGGACTGCGAACACCGGGGAGCTGTTTTTT
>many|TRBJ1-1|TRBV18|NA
CASSPTPTASKNTEAFF
TGTGCCAGCTCACCCACCCCGACAGCATCCAAGAACACTGAAGCTTTCTTT
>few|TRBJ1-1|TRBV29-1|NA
CSGGGMNTEAFF
TGCAGCGGAGGGGGGATGAACACTGAAGCTTTCTTT
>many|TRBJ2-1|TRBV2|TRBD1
CASSVDRANNEQFF
TGTGCCAGCAGTGTGGACAGGGCCAACAATGAGCAGTTCTTC
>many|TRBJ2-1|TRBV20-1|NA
CSAVRGSGEQFF
TGCAGTGCTGTCAGAGGGAGTGGTGAGCAGTTCTTC
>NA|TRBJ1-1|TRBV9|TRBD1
CASSGEADRVETEAFF
TGTGCCAGCAGCGGAGAGGCAGACAGGGTCGAGACTGAAGCTTTCTTT
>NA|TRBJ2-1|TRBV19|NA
CASSIRLGDNEQFF
TGTGCCAGTAGTATCAGGTTAGGAGACAATGAGCAGTTCTTC
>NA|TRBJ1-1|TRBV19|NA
CASSIPAMNTEAFF
TGTGCCAGTAGTATCCCAGCCATGAACACTGAAGCTTTCTTT
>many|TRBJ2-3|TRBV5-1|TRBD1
CASSPGTGPRDTQYF
TGCGCCAGCAGCCCCGGGACAGGGCCTAGGGATACGCAGTATTTT
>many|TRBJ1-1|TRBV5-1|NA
CASSFAGTAAGTEAFF
TGCGCCAGCAGCTTCGCCGGGACTGCGGCTGGGACTGAAGCTTTCTTT
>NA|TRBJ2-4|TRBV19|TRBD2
CASTDGRLAKNIQYF
TGTGCCAGTACTGACGGGAGGCTAGCCAAAAACATTCAGTACTTC
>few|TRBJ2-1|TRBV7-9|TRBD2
CASSSRGSAGGPDEQFF
TGTGCCAGCAGCTCCCGCGGATCAGCGGGGGGGCCGGATGAGCAGTTCTTC
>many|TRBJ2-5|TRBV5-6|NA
CASSRYPEETQYF
TGTGCCAGCAGCAGGTACCCCGAAGAGACCCAGTACTTC
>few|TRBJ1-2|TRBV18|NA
CASSPSTGSDGYTF
TGTGCCAGCTCACCAAGTACAGGGTCGGATGGCTACACCTTC
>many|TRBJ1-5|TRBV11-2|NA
CASSPGMSNQPQHF
TGTGCCAGCAGCCCAGGGATGTCCAATCAGCCCCAGCATTTT
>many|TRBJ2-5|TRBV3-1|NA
CASSQDPVRGETQYF
TGTGCCAGCAGCCAAGATCCCGTGCGGGGAGAGACCCAGTACTTC
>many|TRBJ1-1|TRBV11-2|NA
CASRVAVSEAFF
TGTGCCAGCAGAGTGGCGGTGTCTGAAGCTTTCTTT
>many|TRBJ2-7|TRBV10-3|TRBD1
CAISESGQGLDEQYF
TGTGCCATCAGTGAGTCGGGACAGGGTCTCGACGAGCAGTACTTC
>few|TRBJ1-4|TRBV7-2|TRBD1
CASSTRQGAGEKLFF
TGTGCCAGCAGCACCCGACAGGGGGCTGGGGAAAAACTGTTTTTT
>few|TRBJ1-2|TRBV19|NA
CASKGEGDGYTF
TGTGCCAGTAAAGGGGAGGGAGACGGCTACACCTTC
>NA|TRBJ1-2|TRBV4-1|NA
CASSQTRDDFSYGYTF
TGCGCCAGCAGCCAGACAAGGGACGATTTTTCTTATGGCTACACCTTC
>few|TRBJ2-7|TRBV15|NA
CATSRVEGKQYF
TGTGCCACCAGCAGAGTGGAAGGGAAGCAGTACTTC